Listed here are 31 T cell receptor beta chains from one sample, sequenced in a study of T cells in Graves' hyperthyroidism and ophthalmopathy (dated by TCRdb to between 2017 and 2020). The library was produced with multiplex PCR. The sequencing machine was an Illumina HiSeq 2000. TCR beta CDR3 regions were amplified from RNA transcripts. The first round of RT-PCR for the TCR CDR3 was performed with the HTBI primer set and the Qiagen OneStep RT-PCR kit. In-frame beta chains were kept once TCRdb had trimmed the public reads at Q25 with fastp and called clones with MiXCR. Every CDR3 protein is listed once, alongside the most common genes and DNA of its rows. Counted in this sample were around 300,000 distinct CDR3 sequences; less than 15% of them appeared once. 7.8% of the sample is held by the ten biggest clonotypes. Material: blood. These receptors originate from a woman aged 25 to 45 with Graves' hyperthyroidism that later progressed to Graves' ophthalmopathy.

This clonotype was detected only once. CDR3 loop: CASSQGTALYGYTF. CDR3 coding DNA: TGTGCCAGCAGCCAAGGGACAGCTCTCTATGGCTACACCTTC. This sequence joins TRBV5-6 and TRBJ1-2, with TRBD1 matching over 7 bases. Germline CDR1 reads SGHDT; CDR2 reads YYEEEE. Unmatched junction bases numbered 7, after V lost 4 bases and J lost 4 bases. This CDR3 has 14 amino acids.

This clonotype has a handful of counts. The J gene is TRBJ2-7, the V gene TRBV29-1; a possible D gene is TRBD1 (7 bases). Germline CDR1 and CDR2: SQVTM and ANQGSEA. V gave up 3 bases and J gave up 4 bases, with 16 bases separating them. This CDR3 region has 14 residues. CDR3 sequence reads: CSVEGGQTEYEQYF. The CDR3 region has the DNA TGCAGCGTTGAGGGGGGACAGACGGAATACGAGCAGTACTTC.

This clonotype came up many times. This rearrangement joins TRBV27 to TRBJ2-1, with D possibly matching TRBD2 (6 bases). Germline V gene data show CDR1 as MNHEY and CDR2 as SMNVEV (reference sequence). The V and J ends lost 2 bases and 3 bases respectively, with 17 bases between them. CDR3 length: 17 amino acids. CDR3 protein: CASSLALSGASYNEQFF. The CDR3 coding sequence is TGTGCCAGCAGTTTAGCTCTTTCGGGAGCTAGCTACAATGAGCAGTTCTTC.

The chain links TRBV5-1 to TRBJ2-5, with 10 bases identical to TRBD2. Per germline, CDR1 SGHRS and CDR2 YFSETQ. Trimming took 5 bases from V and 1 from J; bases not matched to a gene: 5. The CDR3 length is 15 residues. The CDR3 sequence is CASRHGTSVQETQYF. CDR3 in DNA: TGCGCCAGCAGACACGGGACTAGCGTCCAAGAGACCCAGTACTTC.

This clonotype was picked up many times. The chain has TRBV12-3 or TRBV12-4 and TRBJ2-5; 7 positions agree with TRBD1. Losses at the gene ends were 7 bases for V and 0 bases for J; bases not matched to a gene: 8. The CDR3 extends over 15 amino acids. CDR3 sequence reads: CASTLDGTDQETQYF. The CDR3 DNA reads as TGTGCCAGCACGCTGGATGGGACAGACCAAGAGACCCAGTACTTC.

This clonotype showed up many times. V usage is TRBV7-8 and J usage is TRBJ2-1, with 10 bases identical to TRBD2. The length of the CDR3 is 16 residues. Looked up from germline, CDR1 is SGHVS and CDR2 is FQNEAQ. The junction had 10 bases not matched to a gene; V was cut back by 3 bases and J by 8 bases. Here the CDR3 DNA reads TGTGCCAGCAGCTTCGCTAGCGGGAGAGTCGACTATGAGCAGTTCTTC. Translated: CASSFASGRVDYEQFF.

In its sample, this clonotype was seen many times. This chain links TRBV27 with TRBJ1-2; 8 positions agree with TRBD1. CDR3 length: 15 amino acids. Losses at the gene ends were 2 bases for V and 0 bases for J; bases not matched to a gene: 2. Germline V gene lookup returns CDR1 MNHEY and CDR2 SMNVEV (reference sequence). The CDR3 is CASSLQGAANYGYTF. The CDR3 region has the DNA TGTGCCAGCAGTTTACAGGGGGCGGCTAACTATGGCTACACCTTC.

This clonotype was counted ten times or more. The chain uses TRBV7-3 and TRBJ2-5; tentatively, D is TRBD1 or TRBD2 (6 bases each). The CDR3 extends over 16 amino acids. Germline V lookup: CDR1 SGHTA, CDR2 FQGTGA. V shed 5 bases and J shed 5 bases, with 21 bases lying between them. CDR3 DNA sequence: TGTGCCAGCAGCCTGAATCCGGGGGCGCCCCTGGAGACCCAGTACTTC. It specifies CASSLNPGAPLETQYF. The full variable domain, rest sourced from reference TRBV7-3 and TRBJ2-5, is GAGVSQTPSNKVTEKGKYVELRCDPISGHTALYWYRQSLGQGPEFLIYFQGTGAADDSGLPNDRFFAVRPEGSVSTLKIQRTERGDSAVYLCASSLNPGAPLETQYFGPGTRLLVL.

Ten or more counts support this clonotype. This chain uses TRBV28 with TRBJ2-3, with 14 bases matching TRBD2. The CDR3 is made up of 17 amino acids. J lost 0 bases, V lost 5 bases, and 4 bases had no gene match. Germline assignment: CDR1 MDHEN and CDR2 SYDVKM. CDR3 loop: CASSAGLAGESTDTQYF. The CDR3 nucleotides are TGTGCCAGCAGTGCGGGACTAGCGGGAGAGAGCACAGATACGCAGTATTTT.

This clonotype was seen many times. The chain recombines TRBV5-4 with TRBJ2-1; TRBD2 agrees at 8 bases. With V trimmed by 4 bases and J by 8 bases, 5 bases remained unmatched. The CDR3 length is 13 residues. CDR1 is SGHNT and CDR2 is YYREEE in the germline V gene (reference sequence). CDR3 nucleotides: TGTGCCAGCAGCCCGGAACTAGCGGATGAGCAGTTCTTC. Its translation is CASSPELADEQFF.

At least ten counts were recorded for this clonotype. Here the CDR3 reads CASSLGDPVWQFF. Written as DNA, the CDR3 is TGTGCCAGCAGCTTAGGGGACCCTGTATGGCAGTTCTTC. V is TRBV7-9 and J is TRBJ2-1; the D call may be TRBD1 or TRBD2 (5 bases each). Trimming took 1 base from V and 12 from J, leaving 13 bases between them. CDR3 length equals 13 residues. From germline, CDR1 is SEHNR and CDR2 FQNEAQ (reference sequence).

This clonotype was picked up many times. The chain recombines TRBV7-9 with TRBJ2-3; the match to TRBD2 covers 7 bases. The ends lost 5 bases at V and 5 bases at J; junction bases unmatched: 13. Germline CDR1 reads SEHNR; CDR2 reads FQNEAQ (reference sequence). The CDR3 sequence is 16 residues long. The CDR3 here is CASSTSSGWGEDTQYF. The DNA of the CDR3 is TGTGCCAGCAGCACCTCTAGCGGATGGGGCGAAGATACGCAGTATTTT.

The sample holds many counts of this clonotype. The CDR3 sequence: CSALRLAGFQETQYF. The CDR3 coding sequence is TGCAGTGCTTTGCGACTAGCGGGCTTCCAAGAGACCCAGTACTTC. The rearrangement links TRBV20-1 to TRBJ2-5, with TRBD2 matching over 10 bases. The CDR3 extends over 15 amino acids. After removal of 5 bases from V and 1 base from J, the junction contained 7 bases not matched to a gene. Germline CDR1 reads DFQATT; CDR2 reads SNEGSKA (reference sequence).

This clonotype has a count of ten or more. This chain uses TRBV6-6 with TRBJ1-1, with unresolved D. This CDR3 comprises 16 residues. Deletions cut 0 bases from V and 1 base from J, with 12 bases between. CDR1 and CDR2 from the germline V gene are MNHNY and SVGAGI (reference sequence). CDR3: CASSYSGWTANTEAFF. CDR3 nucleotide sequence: TGTGCCAGCAGTTACTCTGGGTGGACGGCGAACACTGAAGCTTTCTTT.

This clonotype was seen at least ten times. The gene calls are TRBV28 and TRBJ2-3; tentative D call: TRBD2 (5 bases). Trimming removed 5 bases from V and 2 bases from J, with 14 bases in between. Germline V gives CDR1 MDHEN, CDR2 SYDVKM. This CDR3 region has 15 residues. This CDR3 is CASSTPPGSTDTQYF. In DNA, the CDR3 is TGTGCCAGCAGTACCCCGCCGGGGTCCACAGATACGCAGTATTTT. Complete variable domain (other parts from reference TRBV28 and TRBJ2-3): DVKVTQSSRYLVKRTGEKVFLECVQDMDHENMFWYRQDPGLGLRLIYFSYDVKMKEKGDIPEGYSVSREKKERFSLILESASTNQTSMYLCASSTPPGSTDTQYFGPGTRLTVL.

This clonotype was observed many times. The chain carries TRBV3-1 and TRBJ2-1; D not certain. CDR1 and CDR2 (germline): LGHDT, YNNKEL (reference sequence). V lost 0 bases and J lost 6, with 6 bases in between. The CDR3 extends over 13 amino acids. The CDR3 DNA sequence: TGTGCCAGCAGCCAAGATCGGTTCAATGAGCAGTTCTTC. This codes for CASSQDRFNEQFF.

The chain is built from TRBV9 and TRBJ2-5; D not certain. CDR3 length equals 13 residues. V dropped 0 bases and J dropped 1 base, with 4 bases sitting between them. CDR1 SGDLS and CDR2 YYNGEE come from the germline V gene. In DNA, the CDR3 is TGTGCCAGCAGCGTAGAGACCCAAGAGACCCAGTACTTC. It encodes CASSVETQETQYF.

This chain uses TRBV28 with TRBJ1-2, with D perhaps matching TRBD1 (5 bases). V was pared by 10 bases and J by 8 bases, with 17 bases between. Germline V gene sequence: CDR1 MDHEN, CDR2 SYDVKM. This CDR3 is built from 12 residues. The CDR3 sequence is CAILSGVGGYTF. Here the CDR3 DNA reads TGTGCCATCCTCTCGGGGGTCGGGGGCTACACCTTC.

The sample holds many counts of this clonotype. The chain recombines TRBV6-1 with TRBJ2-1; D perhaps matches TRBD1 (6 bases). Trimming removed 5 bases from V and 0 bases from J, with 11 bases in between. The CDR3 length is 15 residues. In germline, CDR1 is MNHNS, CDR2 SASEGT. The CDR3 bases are TGTGCCAGCAGTTTGGACAGAAACTCCTACAATGAGCAGTTCTTC. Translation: CASSLDRNSYNEQFF.

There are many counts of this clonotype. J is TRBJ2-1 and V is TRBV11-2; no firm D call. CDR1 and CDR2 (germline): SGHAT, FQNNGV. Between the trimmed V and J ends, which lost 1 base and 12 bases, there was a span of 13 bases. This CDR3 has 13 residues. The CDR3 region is CASSLVGGFGQFF. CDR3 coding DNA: TGTGCCAGCAGCTTAGTTGGTGGTTTTGGGCAGTTCTTC.

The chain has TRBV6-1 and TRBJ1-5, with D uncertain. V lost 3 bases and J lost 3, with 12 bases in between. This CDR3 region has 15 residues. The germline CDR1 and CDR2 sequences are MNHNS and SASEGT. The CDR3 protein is CASSDLRFTNQPQHF. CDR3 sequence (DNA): TGTGCCAGCAGTGATTTGCGCTTCACCAATCAGCCCCAGCATTTT.

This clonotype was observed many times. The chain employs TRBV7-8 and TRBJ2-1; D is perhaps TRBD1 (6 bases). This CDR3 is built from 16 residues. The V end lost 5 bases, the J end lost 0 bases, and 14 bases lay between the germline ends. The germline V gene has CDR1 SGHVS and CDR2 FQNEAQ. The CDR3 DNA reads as TGTGCCAGCAGCCCTATAGGGGGTAGCTCCTACAATGAGCAGTTCTTC. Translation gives CASSPIGGSSYNEQFF.

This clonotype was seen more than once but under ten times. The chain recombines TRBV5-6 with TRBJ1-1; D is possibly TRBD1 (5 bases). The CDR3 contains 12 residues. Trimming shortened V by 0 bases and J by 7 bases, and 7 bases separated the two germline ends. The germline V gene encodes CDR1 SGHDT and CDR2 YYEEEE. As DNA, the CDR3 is TGTGCCAGCAGCTTGGGAGACAGTGAAGCTTTCTTT. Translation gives CASSLGDSEAFF.

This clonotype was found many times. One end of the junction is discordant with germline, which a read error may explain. The CDR3 loop reads CASSDDYGYTF. The DNA for the CDR3 is TGTGCCAGCAGTGACGACTACGGCTACACCTTC. The V call is TRBV6-1, the J call TRBJ1-2, with unresolved D. CDR1 is MNHNS, CDR2 SASEGT, per germline. CDR3 length: 11 residues.

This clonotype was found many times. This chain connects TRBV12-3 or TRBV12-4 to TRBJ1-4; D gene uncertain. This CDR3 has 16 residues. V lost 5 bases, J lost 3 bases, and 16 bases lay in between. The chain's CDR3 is CASSHSGRDPNEKLFF. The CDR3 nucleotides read TGTGCCAGCAGTCACTCAGGCCGAGACCCTAATGAAAAACTGTTTTTT.

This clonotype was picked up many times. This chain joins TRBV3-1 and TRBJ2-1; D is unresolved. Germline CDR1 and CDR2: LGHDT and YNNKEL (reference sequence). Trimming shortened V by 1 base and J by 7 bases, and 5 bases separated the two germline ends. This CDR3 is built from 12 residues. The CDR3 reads CASSQAGNEQFF. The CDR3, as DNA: TGTGCCAGCAGCCAAGCGGGTAATGAGCAGTTCTTC.

In DNA, the CDR3 is TGTGCCAGCAGCTTAGATCCAGGGTCAGAGACCCAGTACTTC. As protein: CASSLDPGSETQYF. The rearrangement joins TRBV11-2 to TRBJ2-5, with D possibly matching TRBD1 (5 bases). The germline V gene has CDR1 SGHAT and CDR2 FQNNGV. This CDR3 comprises 14 residues. V lost 0 bases and J lost 4, with 9 bases in between.

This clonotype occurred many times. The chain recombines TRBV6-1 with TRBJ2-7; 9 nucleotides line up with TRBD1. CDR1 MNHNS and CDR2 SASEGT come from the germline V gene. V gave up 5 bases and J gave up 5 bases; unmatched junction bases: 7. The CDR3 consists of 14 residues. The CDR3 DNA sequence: TGTGCCAGCAGTTCAGGGACAGGGCCACACGAGCAGTACTTC. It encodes CASSSGTGPHEQYF.

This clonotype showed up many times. The CDR3 loop reads CASQAPGLQETQYF. The CDR3 coding sequence is TGTGCCAGCCAAGCTCCGGGACTACAAGAGACCCAGTACTTC. V and J are TRBV27 and TRBJ2-5, with 7 bases identical to TRBD2. From germline, CDR1 is MNHEY and CDR2 SMNVEV (reference sequence). The J segment lost 2 bases and the V segment lost 8 bases, leaving 8 bases of the junction unmatched. The CDR3 contains 14 residues.

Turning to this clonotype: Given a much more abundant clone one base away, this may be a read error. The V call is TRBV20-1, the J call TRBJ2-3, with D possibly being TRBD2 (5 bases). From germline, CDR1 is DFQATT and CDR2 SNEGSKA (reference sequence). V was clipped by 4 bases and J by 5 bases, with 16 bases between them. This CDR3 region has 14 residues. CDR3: CSAMGDGAGDTQYF. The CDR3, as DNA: TGCAGTGCTATGGGAGACGGCGCGGGAGATACGCAGTATTTT.

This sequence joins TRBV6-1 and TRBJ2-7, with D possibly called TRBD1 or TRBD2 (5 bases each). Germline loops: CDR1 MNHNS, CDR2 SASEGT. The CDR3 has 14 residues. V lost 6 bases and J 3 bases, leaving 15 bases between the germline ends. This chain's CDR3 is CASSDLGRGYEQYF. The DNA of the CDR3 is TGTGCCAGCAGCGACTTGGGACGCGGCTACGAGCAGTACTTC.